Listed here are 8 T cell receptor beta chains from one sample, sequenced in a study of neurological immune-mediated disorders. A single record per CDR3 protein comes from TCRdb applying MiXCR to the 5' RACE reads. The sample contains 80,000 to 95,000 distinct CDR3 sequences, 3.5% of which appear only once. The sample taken for sequencing was PBMCs. Receptor source: a woman in her forties or fifties with multiple sclerosis.

In the case of this clonotype: This may arise from a read error, as a much more abundant clone is one base away. J is TRBJ2-5 and V is TRBV20-1; 7 bases fit TRBD1. Germline V gene lookup returns CDR1 DFQATT and CDR2 SNEGSKA (reference sequence). Unmatched junction bases numbered 12, after V lost 0 bases and J lost 5 bases. CDR3 size: 16 residues. CDR3 region: CSAREHRGFNRETQYF. The CDR3, as DNA: TGCAGTGCTAGAGAACACAGGGGCTTTAATCGGGAGACCCAGTACTTC.

At least ten counts were recorded for this clonotype. The rearrangement uses TRBV5-1 and TRBJ2-1, with D possibly called TRBD1 or TRBD2 (6 bases each). Trimming left V 3 bases short and J 5 bases short, with 9 bases between. CDR1 is SGHRS, CDR2 YFSETQ, per germline. The CDR3 runs 13 residues. This chain's CDR3 is CASSWRGDNEQFF. CDR3 nucleotides: TGCGCCAGCAGCTGGAGGGGGGACAATGAGCAGTTCTTC.

This clonotype was counted ten times or more. The chain carries TRBV4-2 and TRBJ1-4; weak D call: TRBD1 (5 bases). Trimming removed 3 bases at V and 6 bases at J, with 11 bases between. The CDR3 spans 14 residues. Germline V gene lookup returns CDR1 LGHNA and CDR2 YNFKEQ. The CDR3 coding sequence is TGTGCCAGCAGCCAGAACAGGCCCGATGAAAAACTGTTTTTT. Translation: CASSQNRPDEKLFF.

The sample holds many counts of this clonotype. The rearrangement links TRBV20-1 to TRBJ2-3; D may be TRBD1 (6 bases). The V gene lost 5 bases and the J gene lost 2 bases, with 14 bases spanning the gap. In germline, CDR1 is DFQATT, CDR2 SNEGSKA (reference sequence). The CDR3 totals 14 residues. The CDR3 region is CSAGGAIPTDTQYF. The CDR3 nucleotides are TGCAGTGCTGGGGGCGCTATTCCCACAGATACGCAGTATTTT.

In its sample, this clonotype was seen many times. The chain is built from TRBV10-3 and TRBJ2-3, with TRBD2 matching over 12 bases. This CDR3 is 14 amino acids long. V was pared by 10 bases and J by 6 bases, with 8 bases of the junction left unmatched. The germline V gene has CDR1 ENHRY and CDR2 SYGVKD. CDR3 sequence reads: CATASGGATDTQYF. The DNA of the CDR3 is TGTGCCACCGCTAGCGGGGGGGCCACGGATACGCAGTATTTT.

This clonotype was counted many times. The chain links TRBV9 to TRBJ2-7, with TRBD2 matching 7 bases. V shed 0 bases, J shed 1 base, and the junction held 4 bases outside the gene matches. Germline values: CDR1 SGDLS, CDR2 YYNGEE. The CDR3 length is 15 residues. The CDR3, as DNA: TGTGCCAGCAGCGTAGGTGCGGGGGTTTCCTACGAGCAGTACTTC. Protein: CASSVGAGVSYEQYF.

This clonotype was seen ten or more times. The chain couples TRBV20-1 to TRBJ2-6, with TRBD1 as a possible D gene (6 bases). This CDR3 is built from 14 residues. The V gene lost 5 bases and the J gene lost 2 bases, with 10 bases spanning the gap. The germline CDR1 and CDR2 sequences are DFQATT and SNEGSKA (reference sequence). The CDR3 loop reads CSAVTGPGANVLTF. CDR3 sequence (DNA): TGCAGTGCTGTAACAGGGCCTGGGGCCAACGTCCTGACTTTC.

This clonotype was seen many times. J is TRBJ2-1 and V is TRBV25-1; either TRBD1 or TRBD2 may supply D (5 bases each). V lost 5 bases and J 9 bases, leaving 17 bases between the germline ends. Germline-derived CDR1 and CDR2 are MGHDK and SYGVNS. The CDR3 runs to 14 residues. CDR3 in DNA: TGTGCCAGCAGTAACCTTGGTGAGGGGTTTGAGCAGTTCTTC. This gives the protein CASSNLGEGFEQFF.